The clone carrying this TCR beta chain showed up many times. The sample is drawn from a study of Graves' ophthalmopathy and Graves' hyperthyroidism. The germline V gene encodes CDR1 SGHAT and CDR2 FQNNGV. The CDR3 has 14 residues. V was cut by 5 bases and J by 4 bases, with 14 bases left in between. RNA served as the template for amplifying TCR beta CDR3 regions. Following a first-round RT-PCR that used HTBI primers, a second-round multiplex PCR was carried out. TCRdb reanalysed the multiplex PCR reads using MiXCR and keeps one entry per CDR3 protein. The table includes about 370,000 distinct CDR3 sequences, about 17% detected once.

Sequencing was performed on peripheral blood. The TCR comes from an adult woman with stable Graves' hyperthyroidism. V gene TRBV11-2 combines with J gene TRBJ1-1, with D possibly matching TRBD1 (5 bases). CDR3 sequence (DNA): TGTGCCAGCAGCCAAGCAGGGCCGGTCACTGAAGCTTTCTTT. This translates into CASSQAGPVTEAFF.